This T cell receptor (beta chain) was sequenced in a study of cytomegalovirus exposure and HLA in healthy donors. Turning to this clone: Its target is unknown.

V lost 3 bases and J lost 0; bases outside the gene matches: 8. Germline values: CDR1 MGHRA, CDR2 YSYEKL. The CDR3 loop spans 17 amino acids. Study-wide results and limits: Confirmation in vitro established that three CMV-associated chains were specific for CMV antigens.

Among the 120 or so subjects of the validation cohort, separate from the approximately 700-subject first cohort, were the donors. Here immunoSEQ multiplex PCR was the method, and the copy in TCRdb shows in-frame clones only, minus some. The sample carries roughly 79,000 clones, approximately 93% recorded once. The sequencing input was PBMCs. J is TRBJ1-3 and V is TRBV4-1, with 7 bases that match TRBD1. This receptor was obtained from a man aged 18 to 35 in good health and CMV-seronegative. The CDR3 DNA reads TGCGCCAGCAGCCAGGGGACAGTAACCGACTCTGGAAACACCATATATTTT. It codes for CASSQGTVTDSGNTIYF.